What follows are 27 T cell receptor beta chains derived from one specimen sequenced in a study of shared clonotypes between healthy human individuals. Sequenced by immunoSEQ multiplex PCR; TCRdb stores in-frame clones only, minus some. The table includes roughly 2.5 million clones, over 85% detected once. Source material: naive CD4+ T cells sorted from blood. Subset reported: CD45RA+ positively selected. The origin of the receptors is a man aged 18 to 35 in good health.

In DNA form, the CDR3 reads TGCGCCAGCAGCCAAGGACTAGCGGGGAATTACAATGAGCAGTTCTTC. It codes for CASSQGLAGNYNEQFF. The chain recombines TRBV4-3 with TRBJ2-1; the match to TRBD2 covers 11 bases. The J segment lost 4 bases and the V segment lost 1 base, leaving 3 bases of the junction unmatched. CDR1 LGHNA and CDR2 YSLEER come from the germline V gene. The CDR3 length is 16 residues.

The gene calls are TRBV21-1 and TRBJ2-7; TRBD1 was called by the table and not checked on the DNA. TRBV21-1 is tagged as a pseudogene. The CDR3 contains 15 residues. CDR3 protein: CASSRGQDPYYEQYF. The CDR3 region has the DNA TGTGCCAGCAGCAGAGGACAGGACCCTTACTACGAGCAGTACTTC.

The V call is TRBV5-1, the J call TRBJ2-3; the D is unclear. V gave up 6 bases and J gave up 7 bases, with 18 bases separating them. Germline CDR1 reads SGHRS; CDR2 reads YFSETQ. The CDR3 has 14 amino acids. The CDR3 reads CASTTGGYGNTQYF. The DNA for the CDR3 is TGCGCCAGCACCACTGGCGGCTACGGTAATACGCAGTATTTT.

The J gene is TRBJ2-7, the V gene TRBV10-3, with 8 nucleotides matching TRBD1. The CDR3 consists of 12 residues. Germline V gene data show CDR1 as ENHRY and CDR2 as SYGVKD. After removal of 10 bases from V and 3 bases from J, the junction contained 5 bases not matched to a gene. CDR3 nucleotide sequence: TGTGCCACCACCACAGGGGGCTACGAGCAGTACTTC. Residues: CATTTGGYEQYF.

The chain recombines TRBV9 with TRBJ2-5; 11 nucleotides align to TRBD2. Germline V gives CDR1 SGDLS, CDR2 YYNGEE. The CDR3 runs to 15 residues. The junction had 7 bases not matched to a gene; V was cut back by 4 bases and J by 5 bases. The DNA for the CDR3 is TGTGCCAGCAGCTCCCGTAGCGGGGGGGCGGAGACCCAGTACTTC. Its translation is CASSSRSGGAETQYF.

This clone was seen a single time. This chain connects TRBV19 to TRBJ1-1, with 10 positions matching TRBD1. Germline V gene data show CDR1 as LNHDA and CDR2 as SQIVND (reference sequence). The CDR3 consists of 20 residues. With 3 bases clipped from V and 0 bases from J, the junction kept 16 bases outside the gene matches. DNA of the CDR3: TGTGCCAGTAGTATTTTTTACCCGACAGGGGGCAGGGCGATGAACACTGAAGCTTTCTTT. This gives the protein CASSIFYPTGGRAMNTEAFF.

This clone was seen a single time. This chain joins TRBV5-5 and TRBJ1-2; D ambiguous. The germline CDR1 and CDR2 sequences are SGHKS and YYEKEE (reference sequence). V was trimmed by 0 bases and J by 8 bases, leaving 14 bases between them. This CDR3 region has 14 residues. CDR3: CASSLDSASRGYTF. CDR3 coding DNA: TGTGCCAGCAGCTTGGACAGCGCGAGTCGCGGCTACACCTTC.

This chain connects TRBV15 to TRBJ2-7, with D maybe TRBD2 (7 bases). The germline V gene has CDR1 LNHNV and CDR2 YYDKDF (reference sequence). This CDR3 region has 15 residues. V was trimmed by 1 base and J by 0 bases, leaving 10 bases between them. The DNA of the CDR3 is TGTGCCACCAGCAGAGTAAGGGGGGGCTCCTACGAGCAGTACTTC. It yields the protein CATSRVRGGSYEQYF.

The table lists this clone with a count of one. This chain connects TRBV5-1 to TRBJ2-2; a possible D gene is TRBD2 (7 bases). Germline values: CDR1 SGHRS, CDR2 YFSETQ. The CDR3 runs 17 residues. Trimming pared 4 bases from V and 4 bases from J, leaving 20 bases between. CDR3 sequence: CASSSLSRGAGTGELFF. CDR3 nucleotide sequence: TGCGCCAGCAGCAGCCTCTCCCGGGGGGCCGGCACCGGGGAGCTGTTTTTT.

The J gene is TRBJ2-7, the V gene TRBV7-2, with TRBD1 matching 9 bases. There are 14 residues in the CDR3. Germline V CDR1 and CDR2: SGHTA, FQGNSA. After removal of 5 bases from V and 6 bases from J, the junction contained 8 bases not matched to a gene. CDR3 protein: CASSPLPTGGEQYF. The CDR3 DNA reads as TGTGCCAGCAGCCCCCTACCGACAGGGGGCGAGCAGTACTTC.

V and J are TRBV6-1 and TRBJ2-3; 7 bases line up with TRBD1. The J segment lost 4 bases and the V segment lost 2 bases, leaving 6 bases of the junction unmatched. Per germline, CDR1 MNHNS and CDR2 SASEGT. The length of the CDR3 is 15 residues. CDR3 sequence reads: CASSESTGDADTQYF. The DNA of the CDR3 is TGTGCCAGCAGTGAATCTACAGGGGATGCAGATACGCAGTATTTT.

This chain links TRBV18 with TRBJ2-7, with 8 bases fitting TRBD1. The CDR3 consists of 14 residues. V lost 3 bases and J lost 6; bases outside the gene matches: 7. Germline V gives CDR1 KGHSH, CDR2 LQKENI. Here the CDR3 DNA reads TGTGCCAGCTCACCGACAGGGGTTTGGGTCGAGCAGTACTTC. It is translated as CASSPTGVWVEQYF.

The rearrangement joins TRBV5-1 to TRBJ2-7, with 9 nucleotides matching TRBD1. Per the germline V gene, CDR1 is SGHRS and CDR2 is YFSETQ. With 2 bases clipped from V and 5 bases from J, the junction kept 5 bases outside the gene matches. The CDR3 spans 14 residues. The CDR3 DNA follows: TGCGCCAGCAGCTTCACAGGGGGCGAGGACGAGCAGTACTTC. Its translation: CASSFTGGEDEQYF.

This clone was picked up one time. Other DNA sequences within the sample encode an identical CDR3. This chain connects TRBV19 to TRBJ1-5; 7 bases are shared with TRBD1. The V segment lost 5 bases and the J segment 4 bases; nucleotides outside the gene matches: 5. CDR3 length equals 14 residues. Germline V CDR1 and CDR2: LNHDA, SQIVND (reference sequence). CDR3 sequence (DNA): TGTGCCAGTAGTCCCCAACAGGGGAATCAGCCCCAGCATTTT. Translated: CASSPQQGNQPQHF.

The chain joins TRBV4-3 to TRBJ1-5, with unresolved D. The CDR3 runs to 13 residues. The germline V and J ends were trimmed by 0 bases and 6 bases, with 6 bases remaining between them. In germline, CDR1 is LGHNA, CDR2 YSLEER. CDR3 residues: CASSQESGQPQHF. The CDR3 region has the DNA TGCGCCAGCAGCCAAGAAAGTGGTCAGCCCCAGCATTTT.

The V and J genes are TRBV4-1 and TRBJ2-1, with a weak D call TRBD1 (6 bases). Germline V CDR1 and CDR2: MGHRA, YSYEKL. With 1 base removed from V and 0 bases from J, the gap between germline ends came to 13 bases. This CDR3 comprises 17 residues. The CDR3, as DNA: TGCGCCAGCAGCCAAGGTGCCACAGGGACCTCCTACAATGAGCAGTTCTTC. It codes for CASSQGATGTSYNEQFF.

V gene TRBV7-8 combines with J gene TRBJ2-3, with D perhaps matching TRBD2 (6 bases). Germline V CDR1 and CDR2: SGHVS, FQNEAQ. The germline V and J ends were trimmed by 1 base and 0 bases, with 11 bases remaining between them. This CDR3 has 16 residues. The DNA of the CDR3 is TGTGCCAGCAGCTTAGGCGGGGCTGCTAGCACAGATACGCAGTATTTT. This codes for CASSLGGAASTDTQYF.

The V call is TRBV2, the J call TRBJ2-2; weak D call: TRBD2 (6 bases). The V end lost 3 bases, the J end lost 6 bases, and 8 bases lay between the germline ends. CDR1 and CDR2 from the germline V gene are SNHLY and FYNNEI. The CDR3 runs 13 residues. The CDR3: CASSDRGSGELFF. The CDR3, as DNA: TGTGCCAGCAGTGATCGGGGGTCCGGGGAGCTGTTTTTT.

This chain links TRBV5-1 with TRBJ2-4, with D hard to call. This CDR3 has 14 amino acids. CDR1 is SGHRS and CDR2 is YFSETQ in the germline V gene. The V end was cut by 3 bases, the J end by 7 bases, with 14 bases between. The CDR3 region is CASSWRSGGNIQYF. CDR3 DNA sequence: TGCGCCAGCAGCTGGCGGTCAGGTGGGAACATTCAGTACTTC.

The V call is TRBV14, the J call TRBJ2-7; D gene uncertain. Trimming took off 5 bases at V and 0 bases at J, with 5 bases between the two ends. The CDR3 is made up of 12 amino acids. Germline values: CDR1 SGHDN, CDR2 FVKESK. CDR3 DNA sequence: TGTGCCAGCAGCATTAGCTCCTACGAGCAGTACTTC. Amino acid sequence: CASSISSYEQYF. The variable domain in full, with the rest retrieved from reference TRBV14 and TRBJ2-7, is EAGVTQFPSHSVIEKGQTVTLRCDPISGHDNLYWYRRVMGKEIKFLLHFVKESKQDESGMPNNRFLAERTGGTYSTLKVQPAELEDSGVYFCASSISSYEQYFGPGTRLTVT.

V and J are TRBV7-8 and TRBJ1-5; D not resolved. Germline V gene data show CDR1 as SGHVS and CDR2 as FQNEAQ. CDR3 size: 16 residues. Deletions cut 0 bases from V and 6 bases from J, with 15 bases between. CDR3 loop: CASSLAAVRSPQPQHF. CDR3 DNA: TGTGCCAGCAGCTTAGCGGCAGTCAGGAGCCCTCAGCCCCAGCATTTT.

The J gene is TRBJ2-5, the V gene TRBV5-4, with 10 nucleotides matching TRBD2. From germline, CDR1 is SGHNT and CDR2 YYREEE (reference sequence). J was trimmed by 5 bases and V by 3 bases; bases with no gene match: 4. The CDR3 sequence is 14 residues long. The CDR3 spells CASSSSSGSETQYF. As DNA, the CDR3 is TGTGCCAGCAGCTCCTCTAGCGGGAGTGAGACCCAGTACTTC.

The rearrangement joins TRBV6-5 to TRBJ1-2; no firm D call. Germline V gene lookup returns CDR1 MNHEY and CDR2 SVGAGI. The CDR3 is 16 amino acids. Trimming left V 2 bases short and J 4 bases short, with 17 bases between. The CDR3 protein is CASSYAETWISYGYTF. The DNA for the CDR3 is TGTGCCAGCAGTTACGCCGAGACCTGGATTTCCTATGGCTACACCTTC.

This chain connects TRBV6-5 to TRBJ2-7; D not resolved. The CDR3 covers 11 residues. Germline values: CDR1 MNHEY, CDR2 SVGAGI. Trimming took off 3 bases at V and 5 bases at J, with 5 bases between the two ends. The CDR3 DNA sequence: TGTGCCAGCAGTTATAAAGACGAGCAGTACTTC. Its translation is CASSYKDEQYF.

A note on this clone: Other DNA sequences in the same sample also yield this CDR3. This sequence joins TRBV6-5 and TRBJ1-1; tentative D call: TRBD1 (5 bases). Germline assignment: CDR1 MNHEY and CDR2 SVGAGI. The germline V and J ends were trimmed by 2 bases and 2 bases, with 9 bases remaining between them. CDR3 length equals 14 residues. The CDR3 loop reads CASSYGGTNTEAFF. CDR3 nucleotide sequence: TGTGCCAGCAGTTACGGGGGGACTAACACTGAAGCTTTCTTT.

This chain uses TRBV28 with TRBJ1-2; D is undetermined. Germline V gives CDR1 MDHEN, CDR2 SYDVKM. This CDR3 contains 14 residues. V gave up 6 bases and J gave up 7 bases, with 18 bases separating them. For the CDR3, the DNA is TGTGCCAGCAGCCCCCCCGGAGGGCTCGTTGGCTACACCTTC. Translation gives CASSPPGGLVGYTF.

The chain employs TRBV5-1 and TRBJ1-6; 7 bases are shared with TRBD1. Germline V gives CDR1 SGHRS, CDR2 YFSETQ. The CDR3 sequence is 19 residues long. V lost 4 bases, J lost 1 base, and 14 bases stayed unmatched. The CDR3 region is CASSDGVQGTGSYNSPLHF. The CDR3, as DNA: TGCGCCAGCAGCGACGGGGTACAGGGGACCGGGTCCTATAATTCACCCCTCCACTTT.